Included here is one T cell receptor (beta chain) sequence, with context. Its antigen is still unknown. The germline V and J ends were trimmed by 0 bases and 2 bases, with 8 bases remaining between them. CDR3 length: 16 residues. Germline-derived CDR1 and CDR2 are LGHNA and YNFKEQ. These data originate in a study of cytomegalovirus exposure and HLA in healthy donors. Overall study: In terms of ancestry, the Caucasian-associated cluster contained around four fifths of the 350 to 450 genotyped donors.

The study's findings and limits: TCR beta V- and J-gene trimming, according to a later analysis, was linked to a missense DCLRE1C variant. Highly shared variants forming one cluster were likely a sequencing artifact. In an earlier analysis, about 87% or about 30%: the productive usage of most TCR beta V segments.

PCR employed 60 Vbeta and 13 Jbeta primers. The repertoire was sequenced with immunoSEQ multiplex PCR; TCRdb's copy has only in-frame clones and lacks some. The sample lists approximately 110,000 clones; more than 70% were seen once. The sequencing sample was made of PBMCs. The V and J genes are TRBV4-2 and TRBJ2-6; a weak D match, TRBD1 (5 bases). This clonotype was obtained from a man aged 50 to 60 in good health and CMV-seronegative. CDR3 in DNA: TGTGCCAGCAGCCAAGATCAGACAGCTGGGGCCAACGTCCTGACTTTC. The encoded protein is CASSQDQTAGANVLTF.